This is a list of T cell receptor beta chains from one sample in a study of T-cell reconstitution after alpha-beta-depleted transplantation in children. In TCRdb, the PCR reads were re-called with MiXCR into one record per CDR3 protein. Counted here are about 240,000 distinct CDR3 sequences, 25% occurring once; the ten biggest clones make up roughly 2.6%. The specimen was PBMCs, collected before TCRalphabeta/CD19-depleted stem cell transplant. The receptor set was obtained from a girl aged 2-10 years with Fanconi anemia, due to receive a stem cell transplant. The CDR3 runs from the conserved cysteine through the conserved F or W. Fields, in order: J gene, V gene, D gene, clone size, CDR3 protein, CDR3 DNA. The D gene is left open where the match is weak. Not all rows give a size; the values are once, few, many and, for expanded clones, a class.

TRBJ2-5,TRBV25-1,.,many,CASSDRWRGAKETQYF,TGTGCCAGCAGTGATCGATGGCGGGGTGCCAAAGAGACCCAGTACTTC
TRBJ2-5,TRBV12-3/TRBV12-4,.,.,CASSLALRAAPYQETQHF,TGTGCCAGCAGTTTAGCGCTAAGGGCGGCCCCGTACCAAGAGACCCAGCACTTC
TRBJ2-5,TRBV20-1,.,few,CSARDYLTSDQETQYF,TGCAGTGCTAGAGATTACCTGACTAGTGATCAGGAGACCCAGTACTTC
TRBJ2-7,TRBV2,.,.,CASSRPTEQYF,TGTGCCAGCAGTAGACCCACCGAGCAGTACTTC
TRBJ2-1,TRBV20-1,TRBD1,few,CSATRQGAFQFF,TGCAGTGCAACCCGACAGGGCGCCTTCCAGTTCTTC
TRBJ2-1,TRBV6-2/TRBV6-3,.,.,CASSDRSGQNYNEQFF,TGTGCCAGCAGTGATAGATCGGGACAAAACTACAATGAGCAGTTCTTC
TRBJ2-7,TRBV5-1,.,.,CASSWGISYEQYF,TGCGCCAGCAGCTGGGGGATCTCCTACGAGCAGTACTTC
TRBJ2-1,TRBV6-5,.,many,CASSYGTRAYNEQFF,TGTGCCAGCAGTTACGGGACAAGGGCCTACAATGAGCAGTTCTTC
TRBJ2-7,TRBV25-1,.,few,CASSELGGGSYEQYF,TGTGCCAGCAGTGAATTGGGGGGGGGCAGCTACGAGCAGTACTTC
TRBJ2-7,TRBV29-1,.,many,CSGQDSYEQYF,TGCAGCGGGCAGGACTCCTACGAGCAGTACTTC
TRBJ2-5,TRBV6-5,.,.,CASSYLGQGMETQYF,TGTGCCAGCAGTTACCTAGGACAAGGAATGGAGACCCAGTACTTC
TRBJ1-2,TRBV11-2,TRBD1,.,CASSLVTGTFNYGYTF,TGTGCCAGCAGCTTAGTGACAGGGACCTTTAACTATGGCTACACCTTC
TRBJ2-5,TRBV18,TRBD1,few,CASSSDRGKETQYF,TGTGCCAGCTCGTCAGACAGGGGAAAAGAGACCCAGTACTTC